This is a list of T cell receptor beta chains from one sample in a study of vaccination effects on CD4 cells after COVID-19. Libraries were prepared by immunoSEQ multiplex PCR; TCRdb keeps only in-frame clonotypes and omits some of them. Here the sample spans about 20,000 clones, about 70% being singletons. These TCRs' antigens remain unknown. The sequences come from CD4+ T cells from PBMCs cultured with HCoV-229E spike peptides, collected before COVID-19 vaccination. The receptors stem from a human donor who received a COVID-19 vaccine. Each CDR3 is given with its conserved first and last residue.

J: TRBJ1-2; V: TRBV29-1; CDR3: CSVYQPRGGYTF
J: TRBJ1-1; V: TRBV15; CDR3: CATSRGAGGAGDTEAFF
J: TRBJ2-1; V: TRBV3-1/TRBV3-2; CDR3: CASSRRPPVLAGALGEQFF
J: TRBJ2-1; V: TRBV2; CDR3: CASRTGQGAGNEQFF
J: TRBJ2-5; V: TRBV7-6; CDR3: CASSLRGWGQETQYF
J: TRBJ2-5; V: TRBV30; CDR3: CAWSVQQETQYF
J: TRBJ2-5; V: TRBV5-1; CDR3: CASSLESSGGETQYF
J: TRBJ2-1; V: TRBV5-4; CDR3: CASSLFDRPKSSYNEQFF
J: TRBJ2-7; V: TRBV5-1; CDR3: CASSWGGESSYEQYF
J: TRBJ1-2; V: TRBV4-1; CDR3: CASSQVPGSNYGYTF
J: TRBJ2-6; V: TRBV5-4; CDR3: CASSRLHVSGANVLTF
J: TRBJ2-3; V: TRBV6-1; CDR3: CASSEGGYTDTQYF
J: TRBJ2-2; V: TRBV18; CDR3: CASSPPLRYRDTGELFF
J: TRBJ2-7; V: TRBV27; CDR3: CASSFLRRDKSSYEQYF
J: TRBJ2-7; V: TRBV2; CDR3: CASSGDRNYEQYF
J: TRBJ2-2; V: TRBV19; CDR3: CASSTGTSNTGELFF
J: TRBJ1-1; V: TRBV6-5; CDR3: CASSLEAGITEAFF
J: TRBJ1-2; V: TRBV19; CDR3: CASFRQGAFGYTF
J: TRBJ2-7; V: TRBV27; CDR3: CASSLSRLAGGYEQYF
J: TRBJ1-2; V: TRBV29-1; CDR3: CSVAPRQGDGYTF
J: TRBJ1-1; V: TRBV5-4; CDR3: CASSFGGQGYTEAFF
J: TRBJ2-5; V: TRBV5-1; CDR3: CASSLVVTSGRGGFQETQYF
J: TRBJ2-7; V: TRBV12-3/TRBV12-4; CDR3: CASSLRGEQYF
J: TRBJ2-3; V: TRBV6-5; CDR3: CASSSGPRTDTQYF
J: TRBJ1-2; V: TRBV20-1; CDR3: CSASGQGANYGYTF
J: TRBJ2-3; V: TRBV25-1; CDR3: CASSEGLAGGPGTQYF
J: TRBJ2-1; V: TRBV5-1; CDR3: CASRNYSVGFRSYNEQFF
J: TRBJ2-3; V: TRBV19; CDR3: CASSISLAGGDTQYF
J: TRBJ1-1; V: TRBV4-1; CDR3: CASSQAGQGGARTEAFF
J: TRBJ2-1; V: TRBV7-9; CDR3: CASSTQAPEQFF
J: TRBJ1-2; V: TRBV6-5; CDR3: CASIRDGTDGGYTF
J: TRBJ2-2; V: TRBV12-5; CDR3: CASGSGLAAGWTGELFF
J: TRBJ1-2; V: TRBV7-9; CDR3: CASSLVDRPLYGYTF
J: TRBJ2-3; V: TRBV7-6; CDR3: CASSLRTSGASSTDTQYF
J: TRBJ1-1; V: TRBV5-4; CDR3: CASSFEGGRREAFF
J: TRBJ2-3; V: TRBV5-6; CDR3: CASSLRAGDTDTQYF
J: TRBJ1-5; V: TRBV19; CDR3: CASSIDQTVNQPQHF
J: TRBJ2-7; V: TRBV28; CDR3: CASSLTGYSYEQYF
J: TRBJ2-1; V: TRBV27; CDR3: CASTWTGSKISYNEQFF
J: TRBJ2-3; V: TRBV7-2; CDR3: CASGRLAGSTDTQYF
J: TRBJ2-1; V: TRBV4-2; CDR3: CASSLWLAGGNEQFF
J: TRBJ2-1; V: TRBV4-1; CDR3: CASSQAVPFTRTSGDYNEQFF
J: TRBJ2-3; V: TRBV6-5; CDR3: CASSAHSTDTQYF
J: TRBJ1-6; V: TRBV11-2; CDR3: CASSPRTGNSPLHF
J: TRBJ2-7; V: TRBV5-4; CDR3: CASSPRQGVTYEQYF
J: TRBJ2-2; V: TRBV7-6; CDR3: CASSSDRGRTYRGSGELFF
J: TRBJ1-2; V: TRBV19; CDR3: CASSIQGLSYGYTF
J: TRBJ1-3; V: TRBV18; CDR3: CASSADWGSGNTIYF
J: TRBJ1-1; V: TRBV3-1/TRBV3-2; CDR3: CASSQARGIMNTEAFF
J: TRBJ1-2; V: TRBV19; CDR3: CASSIPGNPGYGYTF
J: TRBJ2-1; V: TRBV7-9; CDR3: CASSTSGTYNEQFF
J: TRBJ1-1; V: TRBV11-2; CDR3: CASSLDPLRDKNTEAFF
J: TRBJ1-2; V: TRBV7-9; CDR3: CASSKGGALGGYTF
J: TRBJ1-5; V: TRBV6-6; CDR3: CASSSHQPQHF
J: TRBJ2-1; V: TRBV6-5; CDR3: CASRWRQDYEQFF
J: TRBJ1-5; V: TRBV6-6; CDR3: CASSTPWTGLNQPQHF
J: TRBJ2-7; V: TRBV10-1; CDR3: CASRDRDRGQQYF